The T cell receptor beta chain described here comes from a study of T-cell reconstitution after alpha-beta-depleted transplantation in children. The V gene lost 2 bases and the J gene lost 6 bases, with 17 bases spanning the gap. The length of the CDR3 is 15 residues. Germline V gives CDR1 SGHTA, CDR2 FQGNSA. Unique molecular identifiers were built into the TCRbeta library. TCRdb independently ran MiXCR on the PCR reads; one entry per CDR3 protein. Of about 610,000 distinct CDR3 sequences listed, over 9.5% are singletons. The TCR originated in a human donor who donated a stem cell graft to a child with acute myeloid leukemia. The sample consisted of PBMCs from the stem cell graft donor, taken from the stem cell graft. The V gene is TRBV7-2, the J gene TRBJ2-7, with D perhaps given as TRBD1 or TRBD2 (5 bases each). DNA of the CDR3: TGTGCCAGCAGCTTAATGATTCGAGGGACCGGCGAGCAGTACTTC. Its protein product is CASSLMIRGTGEQYF.